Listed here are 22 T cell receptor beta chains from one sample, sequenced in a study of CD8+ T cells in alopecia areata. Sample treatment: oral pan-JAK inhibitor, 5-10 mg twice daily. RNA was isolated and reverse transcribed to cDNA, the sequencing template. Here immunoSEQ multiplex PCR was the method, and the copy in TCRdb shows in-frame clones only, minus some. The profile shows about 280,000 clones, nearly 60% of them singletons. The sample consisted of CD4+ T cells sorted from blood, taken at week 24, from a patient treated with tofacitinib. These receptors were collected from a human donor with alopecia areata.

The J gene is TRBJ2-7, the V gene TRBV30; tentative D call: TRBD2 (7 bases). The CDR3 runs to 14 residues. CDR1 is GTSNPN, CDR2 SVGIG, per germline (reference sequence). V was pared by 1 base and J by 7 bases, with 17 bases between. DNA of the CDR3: TGTGCCTGGAGTGGGAGGGGGGGCCGACGGGAGCAGTACTTC. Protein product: CAWSGRGGRREQYF.

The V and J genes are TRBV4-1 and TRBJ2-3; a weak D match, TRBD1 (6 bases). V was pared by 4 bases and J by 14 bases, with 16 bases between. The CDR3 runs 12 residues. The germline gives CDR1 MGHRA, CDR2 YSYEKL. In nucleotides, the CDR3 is TGCGCCAGCAGCCCCGACAGCGACAGGCTGTATTTT. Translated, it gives CASSPDSDRLYF.

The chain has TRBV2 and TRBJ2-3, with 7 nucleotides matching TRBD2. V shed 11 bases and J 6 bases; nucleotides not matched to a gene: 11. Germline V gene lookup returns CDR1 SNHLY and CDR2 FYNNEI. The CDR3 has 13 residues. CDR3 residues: CAGHRDYTDTQYF. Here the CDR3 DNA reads TGTGCCGGACACCGGGACTACACGGATACGCAGTATTTT. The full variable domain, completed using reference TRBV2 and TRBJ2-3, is EPEVTQTPSHQVTQMGQEVILRCVPISNHLYFYWYRQILGQKVEFLVSFYNNEISEKSEIFDDQFSVERPDGSNFTLKIRSTKLEDSAMYFCAGHRDYTDTQYFGPGTRLTVL.

The chain's CDR3 is CSVERDVTYEQYF. For the CDR3, the DNA is TGCAGCGTTGAGAGGGACGTAACCTACGAGCAGTACTTC. The J gene is TRBJ2-7, the V gene TRBV29-1; either TRBD1 or TRBD2 may supply D (5 bases each). The CDR3 spans 13 residues. The germline V and J ends were trimmed by 3 bases and 2 bases, with 11 bases remaining between them. CDR1 is SQVTM, CDR2 ANQGSEA, per germline.

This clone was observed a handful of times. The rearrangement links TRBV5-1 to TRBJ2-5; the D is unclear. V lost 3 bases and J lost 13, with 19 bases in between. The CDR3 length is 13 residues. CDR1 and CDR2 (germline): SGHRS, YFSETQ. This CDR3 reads CASSSETPVVPYF. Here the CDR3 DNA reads TGCGCCAGCAGCTCGGAGACCCCCGTTGTACCGTACTTC.

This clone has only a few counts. This chain's CDR3 is CASSLDGDPRKYSYEQYF. The CDR3 DNA sequence: TGCGCCAGCAGCTTGGACGGGGACCCCAGAAAGTATTCCTACGAGCAGTACTTC. This chain uses TRBV5-1 with TRBJ2-7; D may correspond to TRBD1 or TRBD2 (5 bases each). V was clipped by 0 bases and J by 1 base, with 20 bases between them. Germline loops: CDR1 SGHRS, CDR2 YFSETQ. This CDR3 is built from 18 residues.

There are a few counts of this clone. The CDR3 region has the DNA TGCGCCAGCAGCCAAGGTTCTAGCTATCGTATGGATACGCAGTATTTT. This sequence encodes CASSQGSSYRMDTQYF. V is TRBV4-3 and J is TRBJ2-3; a possible D gene is TRBD2 (5 bases). The V end lost 1 base, the J end lost 6 bases, and 17 bases lay between the germline ends. From germline, CDR1 is LGHNA and CDR2 YSLEER. The CDR3 is made up of 16 amino acids.

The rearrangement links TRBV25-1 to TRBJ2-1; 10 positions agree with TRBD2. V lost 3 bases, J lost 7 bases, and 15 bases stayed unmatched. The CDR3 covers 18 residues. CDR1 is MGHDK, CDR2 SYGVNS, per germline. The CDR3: CASSEGTRASGGLNEQFF. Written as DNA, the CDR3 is TGTGCCAGCAGTGAGGGAACCCGGGCTAGCGGGGGATTGAATGAGCAGTTCTTC.

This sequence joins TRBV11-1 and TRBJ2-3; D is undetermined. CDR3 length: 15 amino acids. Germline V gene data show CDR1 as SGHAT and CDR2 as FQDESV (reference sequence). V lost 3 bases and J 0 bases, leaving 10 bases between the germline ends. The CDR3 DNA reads TGTGCCAGCAGCTTTACAGTTCCTAGCACAGATACGCAGTATTTT. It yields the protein CASSFTVPSTDTQYF.

The CDR3 nucleotides read TGCGCCAGCCACGATGGGACGTATGGCTACACCTTC. Translated, it gives CASHDGTYGYTF. The chain is built from TRBV5-1 and TRBJ1-2; a weak D match, TRBD1 (5 bases). Germline CDR1 and CDR2: SGHRS and YFSETQ. Trimming pared 7 bases from V and 5 bases from J, leaving 12 bases between. The CDR3 extends over 12 amino acids.

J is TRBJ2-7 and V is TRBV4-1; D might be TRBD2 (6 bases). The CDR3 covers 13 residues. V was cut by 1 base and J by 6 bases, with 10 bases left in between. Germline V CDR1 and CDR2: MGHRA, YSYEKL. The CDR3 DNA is TGCGCCAGCAGCCAAGTCCAACTAGCCGAGCAGTACTTC. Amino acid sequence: CASSQVQLAEQYF.

In DNA form, the CDR3 reads TGTGCCAGCAGTGTTCGGTTTGGGGGCGGCTACGAGCAGTACTTC. It encodes CASSVRFGGGYEQYF. The chain joins TRBV2 to TRBJ2-7, with D maybe TRBD1 (6 bases). Germline CDR1 and CDR2: SNHLY and FYNNEI. The CDR3 loop spans 15 amino acids. The ends were cut back, 4 bases at V and 3 bases at J, with 16 bases in the middle.

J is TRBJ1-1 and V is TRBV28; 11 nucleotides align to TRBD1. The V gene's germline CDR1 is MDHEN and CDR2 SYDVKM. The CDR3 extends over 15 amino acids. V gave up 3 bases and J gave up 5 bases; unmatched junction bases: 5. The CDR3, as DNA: TGTGCCAGCAGTTTGCCGGGACAGGGGGAGACTGAAGCTTTCTTT. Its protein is CASSLPGQGETEAFF.

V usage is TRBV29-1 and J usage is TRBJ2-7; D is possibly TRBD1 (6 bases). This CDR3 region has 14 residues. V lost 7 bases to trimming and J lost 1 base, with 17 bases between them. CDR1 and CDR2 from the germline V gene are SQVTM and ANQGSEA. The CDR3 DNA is TGCAGCGCCTTCGCAGGACAGTCTTCCTACGAGCAGTACTTC. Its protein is CSAFAGQSSYEQYF.

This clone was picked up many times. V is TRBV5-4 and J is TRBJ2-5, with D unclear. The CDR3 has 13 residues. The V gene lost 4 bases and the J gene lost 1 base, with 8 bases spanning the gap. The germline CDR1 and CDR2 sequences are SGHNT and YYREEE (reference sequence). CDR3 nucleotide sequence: TGTGCCAGCAGCCCCGTAGTCCAAGAGACCCAGTACTTC. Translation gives CASSPVVQETQYF.

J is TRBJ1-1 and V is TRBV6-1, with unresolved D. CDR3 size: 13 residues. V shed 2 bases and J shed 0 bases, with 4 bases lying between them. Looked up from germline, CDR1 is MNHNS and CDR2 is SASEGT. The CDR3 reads CASSESLNTEAFF. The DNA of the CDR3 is TGTGCCAGCAGTGAAAGCCTGAACACTGAAGCTTTCTTT.

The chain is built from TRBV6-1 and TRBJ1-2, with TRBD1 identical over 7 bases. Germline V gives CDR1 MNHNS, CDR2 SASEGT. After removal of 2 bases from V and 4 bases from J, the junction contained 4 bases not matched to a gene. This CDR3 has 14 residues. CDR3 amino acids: CASSETDRAYGYTF. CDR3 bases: TGTGCCAGCAGTGAAACTGACAGGGCCTATGGCTACACCTTC.

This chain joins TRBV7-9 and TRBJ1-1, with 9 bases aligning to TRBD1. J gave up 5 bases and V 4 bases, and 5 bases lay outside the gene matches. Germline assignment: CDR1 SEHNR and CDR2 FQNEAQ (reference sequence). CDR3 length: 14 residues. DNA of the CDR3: TGTGCCAGCAGCTCGTGGACAGGGGATACTGAAGCTTTCTTT. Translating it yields CASSSWTGDTEAFF. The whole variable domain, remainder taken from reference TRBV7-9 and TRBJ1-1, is DTGVSQNPRHKITKRGQNVTFRCDPISEHNRLYWYRQTLGQGPEFLTYFQNEAQLEKSRLLSDRFSAERPKGSFSTLEIQRTEQGDSAMYLCASSSWTGDTEAFFGQGTRLTVV.

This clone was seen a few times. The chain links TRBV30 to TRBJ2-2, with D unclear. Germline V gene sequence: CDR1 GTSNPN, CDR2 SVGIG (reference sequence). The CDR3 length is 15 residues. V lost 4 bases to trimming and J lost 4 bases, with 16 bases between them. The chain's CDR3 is CAWKVASYLTGELFF. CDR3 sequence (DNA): TGTGCCTGGAAAGTTGCCTCTTATCTCACCGGGGAGCTGTTTTTT.

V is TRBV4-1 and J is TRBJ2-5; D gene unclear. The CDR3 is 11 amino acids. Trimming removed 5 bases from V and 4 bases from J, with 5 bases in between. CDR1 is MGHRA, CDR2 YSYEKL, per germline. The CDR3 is CASSERETQYF. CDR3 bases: TGCGCCAGCAGCGAGCGAGAGACCCAGTACTTC.

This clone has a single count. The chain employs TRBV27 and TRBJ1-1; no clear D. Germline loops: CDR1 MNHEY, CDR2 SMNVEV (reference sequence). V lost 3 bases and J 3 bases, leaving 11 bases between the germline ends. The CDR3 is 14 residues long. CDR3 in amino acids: CASSFSRGDTEAFF. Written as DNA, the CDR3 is TGTGCCAGCAGTTTCTCACGGGGTGACACTGAAGCTTTCTTT.

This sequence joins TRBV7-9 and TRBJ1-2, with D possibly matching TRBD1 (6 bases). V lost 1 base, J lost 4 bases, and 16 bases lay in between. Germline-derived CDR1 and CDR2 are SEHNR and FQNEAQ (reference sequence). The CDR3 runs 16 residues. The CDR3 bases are TGTGCCAGCAGCTTAGGGACACCTTCGGGGGCCTATGGCTACACCTTC. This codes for CASSLGTPSGAYGYTF. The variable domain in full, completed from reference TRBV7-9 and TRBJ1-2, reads DTGVSQNPRHKITKRGQNVTFRCDPISEHNRLYWYRQTLGQGPEFLTYFQNEAQLEKSRLLSDRFSAERPKGSFSTLEIQRTEQGDSAMYLCASSLGTPSGAYGYTFGSGTRLTVV.